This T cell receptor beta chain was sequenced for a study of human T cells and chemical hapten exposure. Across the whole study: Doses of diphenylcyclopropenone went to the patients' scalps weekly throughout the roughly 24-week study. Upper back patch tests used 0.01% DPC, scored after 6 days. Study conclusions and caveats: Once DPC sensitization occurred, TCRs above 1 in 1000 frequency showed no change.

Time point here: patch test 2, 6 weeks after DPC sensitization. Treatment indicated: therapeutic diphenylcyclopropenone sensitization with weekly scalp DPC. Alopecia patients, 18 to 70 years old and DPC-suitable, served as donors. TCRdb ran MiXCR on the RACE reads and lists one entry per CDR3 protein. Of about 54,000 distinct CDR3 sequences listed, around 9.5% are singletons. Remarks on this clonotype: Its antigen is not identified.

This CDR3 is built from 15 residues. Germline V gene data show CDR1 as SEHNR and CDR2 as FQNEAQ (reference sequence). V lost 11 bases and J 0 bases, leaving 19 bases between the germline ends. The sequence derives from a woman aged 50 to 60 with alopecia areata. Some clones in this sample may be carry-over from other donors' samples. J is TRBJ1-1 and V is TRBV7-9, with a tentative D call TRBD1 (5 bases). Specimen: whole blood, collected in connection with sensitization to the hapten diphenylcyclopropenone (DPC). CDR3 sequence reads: CAAEPDGALNTEAFF. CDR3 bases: TGTGCCGCCGAACCCGATGGGGCCCTGAACACTGAAGCTTTCTTT.